This T cell receptor beta chain was observed in a study of OX40 agonist ivuxolimab in advanced cancers. Germline V lookup: CDR1 MNHEY, CDR2 SMNVEV (reference sequence). This CDR3 is 14 amino acids long. The junction had 9 bases not matched to a gene; V was cut back by 8 bases and J by 2 bases. Study outcomes and limitations: CD4+ and CD8+ T cells in blood underwent clonal expansion by week 6 at 0.1 to 3.0 mg/kg. In the expanded peripheral T cells, antigen specificity was never determined.

Only in-frame clones appear in the TCRdb table, and some are missing; sequencing was by immunoSEQ multiplex PCR. The repertoire consists of about 28,000 clones, with about 88% occurring once and the leading ten covering roughly 40%. For this clone: The antigen remains undetermined.

The sequence came from an adult with an advanced solid tumor such as melanoma, head and neck, liver or kidney cancer. The input for sequencing was CD4+ or CD8+ T cells sorted from blood, taken in a trial of the OX40 agonist ivuxolimab. V usage is TRBV27 and J usage is TRBJ2-7, with 7 nucleotides matching TRBD2. The CDR3 loop reads CASRASGGPYEQYF. Written as DNA, the CDR3 is TGTGCCAGCCGGGCTAGCGGAGGCCCCTACGAGCAGTACTTC.